The 19 T cell receptor beta chains reported below all come from one sample, sequenced in a study of pediatric ulcerative colitis. The rectum was sampled with one to two pinch biopsies at colonoscopy. Generated by immunoSEQ multiplex PCR, the TCRdb table keeps only in-frame clones and is missing some. This sample has tens of thousands of clones, with more than 70% found just once. The sample was gut tissue. Receptors originate from a boy under 18 with moderate ulcerative colitis.

The J gene is TRBJ1-1, the V gene TRBV6-1; the D is unclear. The CDR3 sequence is 11 residues long. V was shortened by 6 bases and J by 9 bases, with 11 bases between the two germline ends. The germline V gene has CDR1 MNHNS and CDR2 SASEGT. The CDR3 DNA sequence: TGTGCCAGCAGAAACCCCATTCAAGCTTTCTTT. Its protein product is CASRNPIQAFF.

This clone was seen a single time. The chain recombines TRBV5-1 with TRBJ2-2, with 8 nucleotides matching TRBD2. Unmatched junction bases numbered 11, after V lost 0 bases and J lost 4 bases. This CDR3 region has 18 residues. CDR1 is SGHRS and CDR2 is YFSETQ in the germline V gene. The CDR3 is CASSLEGSGKASTGELFF. The CDR3 DNA reads as TGCGCCAGCAGCTTGGAGGGTAGCGGGAAGGCGAGCACCGGGGAGCTGTTTTTT.

In this sample, this clone turned up a few times. This chain links TRBV11-2 with TRBJ1-6; TRBD1 is a possible D gene (6 bases). V lost 2 bases to trimming and J lost 6 bases, with 23 bases between them. Germline lookup yields CDR1 SGHAT and CDR2 FQNNGV. The CDR3 totals 19 residues. CDR3 coding DNA: TGTGCCAGCAGCTTATATTTGAAGGCTGGTCAGGGGTTTAATTCACCCCTCCACTTT. Translated: CASSLYLKAGQGFNSPLHF.

The rearrangement uses TRBV10-3 and TRBJ2-1; 12 bases fit TRBD1. The CDR3 length is 17 residues. Germline loops: CDR1 ENHRY, CDR2 SYGVKD. With 2 bases clipped from V and 10 bases from J, the junction kept 12 bases outside the gene matches. This CDR3 reads CAISEMTPGQGALEQFF. In DNA, the CDR3 is TGTGCCATCAGTGAGATGACCCCGGGACAGGGGGCTTTGGAGCAGTTCTTC.

The J gene is TRBJ2-3, the V gene TRBV7-9, with D hard to call. V lost 3 bases, J lost 1 base, and 8 bases lay in between. This CDR3 comprises 14 residues. Germline V lookup: CDR1 SEHNR, CDR2 FQNEAQ (reference sequence). Here the CDR3 reads CASSFSTRTDTQYF. The CDR3 region has the DNA TGTGCCAGCAGCTTCTCGACGCGCACAGATACGCAGTATTTT.

In the case of this clone: A read error may account for a junction end that differs from germline. The chain couples TRBV7-7 to TRBJ2-3; 10 bases are shared with TRBD2. CDR1 and CDR2 from the germline V gene are SSHAT and FNYEAQ (reference sequence). The CDR3 consists of 15 residues. CDR3 region: CASSPGTSESDTQYF. CDR3 sequence (DNA): TGTGCTAGCAGCCCCGGGACTAGCGAGTCAGATACGCAGTATTTT.

J is TRBJ1-4 and V is TRBV6-6, with no clear D. CDR1 is MNHNY and CDR2 is SVGAGI in the germline V gene (reference sequence). This CDR3 is 15 amino acids long. The ends were cut back, 1 base at V and 6 bases at J, with 12 bases in the middle. The CDR3 is CASSYWTGADEKLFF. In DNA, the CDR3 is TGTGCCAGCAGTTACTGGACGGGAGCAGATGAAAAACTGTTTTTT.

The CDR3, as DNA: TGTGCCAGCAGCGTAGTACAGGGAAACACCGGGGAGCTGTTTTTT. It encodes CASSVVQGNTGELFF. This chain joins TRBV9 and TRBJ2-2, with D possibly TRBD1 on 6 matching bases. V was shortened by 0 bases and J by 2 bases, with 8 bases between the two germline ends. The V gene's germline CDR1 is SGDLS and CDR2 YYNGEE. The CDR3 is 15 amino acids.

In DNA form, the CDR3 reads TGTGCCATCAGTGGGGACAGGGAAGATCAGCCCCAGCATTTT. It translates to CAISGDREDQPQHF. This chain joins TRBV10-3 and TRBJ1-5; 9 positions agree with TRBD1. The germline V gene encodes CDR1 ENHRY and CDR2 SYGVKD. V shed 4 bases and J 5 bases; nucleotides not matched to a gene: 3. The CDR3 totals 14 residues.

The genes are TRBV18 and TRBJ2-7; D possibly corresponds to TRBD1 (6 bases). Trimming left V 3 bases short and J 3 bases short, with 15 bases between. Germline V gene sequence: CDR1 KGHSH, CDR2 LQKENI. The CDR3 is 15 amino acids. CDR3 in DNA: TGTGCCAGCTCACCCGGACAGCCCTTGGGCTACGAGCAGTACTTC. Translated, it gives CASSPGQPLGYEQYF.

This clone was recorded a few times. V is TRBV4-1 and J is TRBJ2-7; 12 nucleotides align to TRBD2. V shed 3 bases and J 1 base; nucleotides not matched to a gene: 10. Germline-derived CDR1 and CDR2 are MGHRA and YSYEKL. This CDR3 is 18 amino acids long. The CDR3 DNA follows: TGCGCCAGCAGCCACAGACTAGCGGGAGATAAGTTGTCCTACGAGCAGTACTTC. Translation gives CASSHRLAGDKLSYEQYF.

This clone came up a few times. The CDR3 protein is CASSTEGGREKLFF. The CDR3 nucleotides are TGTGCCAGCAGCACAGAGGGGGGCAGAGAAAAACTGTTTTTT. The gene calls are TRBV5-5 and TRBJ1-4; tentatively, D is TRBD1 (6 bases). The germline gives CDR1 SGHKS, CDR2 YYEKEE (reference sequence). This CDR3 is built from 14 residues. V was cut by 4 bases and J by 8 bases, with 15 bases left in between. The full variable domain, its missing parts supplied by reference TRBV5-5 and TRBJ1-4, is DAGVTQSPTHLIKTRGQQVTLRCSPISGHKSVSWYQQVLGQGPQFIFQYYEKEERGRGNFPDRFSARQFPNYSSELNVNALLLGDSALYLCASSTEGGREKLFFGSGTQLSVL.

The chain couples TRBV4-3 to TRBJ1-2; 9 nucleotides align to TRBD1. The V gene's germline CDR1 is LGHNA and CDR2 YSLEER. V lost 4 bases, J lost 8 bases, and 5 bases stayed unmatched. The CDR3 consists of 13 residues. The CDR3 DNA follows: TGCGCCAGCAGCCGGGACAGGGTGGACGGCTACACCTTC. Its protein product is CASSRDRVDGYTF.

The CDR3 region has the DNA TGCAGCGTTGATAGGGGTCTGGGAAGAGGGGGGGCTTTCTTT. This gives the protein CSVDRGLGRGGAFF. The chain uses TRBV29-1 and TRBJ1-1; the D gene is possibly TRBD1 (6 bases). CDR1 is SQVTM and CDR2 is ANQGSEA in the germline V gene. Trimming stripped 3 bases from V and 11 bases from J, with 22 bases between. This CDR3 region has 14 residues.

The V and J genes are TRBV11-2 and TRBJ1-3, with D possibly being TRBD1 (5 bases). Trimming cost V 2 bases and J 1 base, with 12 bases left between them. The CDR3 loop spans 16 amino acids. From germline, CDR1 is SGHAT and CDR2 FQNNGV. CDR3: CASSLKGPRSGNTIYF. The CDR3 DNA follows: TGTGCCAGCAGCTTAAAGGGGCCGCGATCTGGAAACACCATATATTTT.

In its sample, this clone was seen once. In DNA form, the CDR3 reads TGTGCCAGCACCGTCCGGGGGGGCGATAACTATGGCTACACCTTC. Translation gives CASTVRGGDNYGYTF. The V and J genes are TRBV5-6 and TRBJ1-2; possibly TRBD1 for D (6 bases). CDR3 length: 15 amino acids. V dropped 6 bases and J dropped 1 base, with 16 bases sitting between them. Germline loops: CDR1 SGHDT, CDR2 YYEEEE. Full variable domain (remainder filled in from reference TRBV5-6 and TRBJ1-2): DAGVTQSPTHLIKTRGQQVTLRCSPKSGHDTVSWYQQALGQGPQFIFQYYEEEERQRGNFPDRFSGHQFPNYSSELNVNALLLGDSALYLCASTVRGGDNYGYTFGSGTRLTVV.

The chain is built from TRBV18 and TRBJ2-7; 8 positions match TRBD1. Germline trimming cut 3 bases from V and 3 bases from J; bases unmatched to any gene: 4. The CDR3 covers 14 residues. In germline, CDR1 is KGHSH, CDR2 LQKENI. The DNA of the CDR3 is TGTGCCAGCTCACCCGGACAGGGTGACTACGAGCAGTACTTC. Translation gives CASSPGQGDYEQYF.

This clone was counted only a few times. This chain connects TRBV28 to TRBJ1-5; D remains unclear. Germline values: CDR1 MDHEN, CDR2 SYDVKM. The CDR3 is made up of 12 amino acids. The V end was cut by 8 bases, the J end by 1 base, with 6 bases between. The CDR3 spells CASRRSNQPQHF. CDR3 in DNA: TGTGCCAGCCGACGGAGCAATCAGCCCCAGCATTTT. Filled out from reference TRBV28 and TRBJ1-5, the complete variable domain reads DVKVTQSSRYLVKRTGEKVFLECVQDMDHENMFWYRQDPGLGLRLIYFSYDVKMKEKGDIPEGYSVSREKKERFSLILESASTNQTSMYLCASRRSNQPQHFGDGTRLSIL.

The CDR3 DNA reads as TGTGCCAGCAGCGCCCCAAGCGGGAGGCCCCAAGAGACCCAGTACTTC. Its protein product is CASSAPSGRPQETQYF. This sequence joins TRBV9 and TRBJ2-5; TRBD2 matches at 9 bases. Germline V gene data show CDR1 as SGDLS and CDR2 as YYNGEE. The CDR3 spans 16 residues. J lost 1 base, V lost 3 bases, and 7 bases had no gene match. The full variable domain, in which reference TRBV9 and TRBJ2-5 provide the parts outside the CDR3, is DSGVTQTPKHLITATGQRVTLRCSPRSGDLSVYWYQQSLDQGLQFLIQYYNGEERAKGNILERFSAQQFPDLHSELNLSSLELGDSALYFCASSAPSGRPQETQYFGPGTRLLVL.